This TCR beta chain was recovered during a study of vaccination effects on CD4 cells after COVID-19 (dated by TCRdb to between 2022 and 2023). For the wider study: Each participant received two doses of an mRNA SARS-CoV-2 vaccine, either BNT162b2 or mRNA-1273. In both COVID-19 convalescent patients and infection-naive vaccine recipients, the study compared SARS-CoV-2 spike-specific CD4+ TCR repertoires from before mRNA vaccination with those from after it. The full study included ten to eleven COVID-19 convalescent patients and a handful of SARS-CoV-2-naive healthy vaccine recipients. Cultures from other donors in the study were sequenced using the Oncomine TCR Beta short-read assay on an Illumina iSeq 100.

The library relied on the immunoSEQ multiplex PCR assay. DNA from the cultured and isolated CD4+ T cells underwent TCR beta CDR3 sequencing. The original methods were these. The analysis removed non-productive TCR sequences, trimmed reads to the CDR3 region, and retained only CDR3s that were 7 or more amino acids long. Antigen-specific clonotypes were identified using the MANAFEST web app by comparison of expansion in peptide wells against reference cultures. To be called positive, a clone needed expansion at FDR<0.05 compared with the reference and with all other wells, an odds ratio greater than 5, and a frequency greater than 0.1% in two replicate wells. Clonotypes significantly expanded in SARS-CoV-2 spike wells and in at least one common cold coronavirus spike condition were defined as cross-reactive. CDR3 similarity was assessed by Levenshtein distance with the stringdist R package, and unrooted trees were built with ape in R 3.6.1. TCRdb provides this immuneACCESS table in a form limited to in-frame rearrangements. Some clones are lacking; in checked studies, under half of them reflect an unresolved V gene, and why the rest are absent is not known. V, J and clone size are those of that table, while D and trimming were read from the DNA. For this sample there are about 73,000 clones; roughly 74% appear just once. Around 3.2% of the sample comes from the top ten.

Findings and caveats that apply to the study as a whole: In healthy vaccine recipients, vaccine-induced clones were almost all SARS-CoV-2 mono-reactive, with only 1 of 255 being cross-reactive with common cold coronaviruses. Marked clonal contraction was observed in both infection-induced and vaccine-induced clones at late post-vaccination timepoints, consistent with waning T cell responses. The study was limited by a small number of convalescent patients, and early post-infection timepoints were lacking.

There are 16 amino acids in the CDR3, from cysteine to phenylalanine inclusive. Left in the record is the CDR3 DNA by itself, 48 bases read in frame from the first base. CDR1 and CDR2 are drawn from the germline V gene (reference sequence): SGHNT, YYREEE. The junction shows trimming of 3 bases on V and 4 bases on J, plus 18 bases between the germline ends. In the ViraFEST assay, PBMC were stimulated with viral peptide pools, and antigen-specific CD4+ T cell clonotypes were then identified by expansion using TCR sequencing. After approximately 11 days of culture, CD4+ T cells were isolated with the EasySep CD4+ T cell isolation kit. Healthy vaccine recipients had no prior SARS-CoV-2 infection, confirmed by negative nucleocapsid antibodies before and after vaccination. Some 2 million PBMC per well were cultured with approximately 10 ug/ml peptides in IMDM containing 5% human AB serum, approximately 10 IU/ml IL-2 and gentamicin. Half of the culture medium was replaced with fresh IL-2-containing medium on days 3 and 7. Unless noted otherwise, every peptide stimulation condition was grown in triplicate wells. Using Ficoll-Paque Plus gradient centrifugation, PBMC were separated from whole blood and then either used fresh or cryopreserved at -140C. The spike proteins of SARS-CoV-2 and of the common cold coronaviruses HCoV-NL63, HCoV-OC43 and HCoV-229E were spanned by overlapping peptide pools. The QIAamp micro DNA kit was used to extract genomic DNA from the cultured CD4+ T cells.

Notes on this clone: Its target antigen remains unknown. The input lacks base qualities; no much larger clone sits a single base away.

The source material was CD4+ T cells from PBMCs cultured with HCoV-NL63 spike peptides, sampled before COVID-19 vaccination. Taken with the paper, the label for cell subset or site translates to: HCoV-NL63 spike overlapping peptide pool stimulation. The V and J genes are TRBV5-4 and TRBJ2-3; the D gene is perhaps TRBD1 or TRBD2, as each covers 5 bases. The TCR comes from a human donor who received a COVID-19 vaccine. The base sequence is TGTGCCAGCAGCTCGCCCGGGGCCATGGGCCCAGATACGCAGTATTTT. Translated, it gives CASSSPGAMGPDTQYF.